A selection of T cell receptor beta chains follows, all from one sample in a study of regulatory T cells in long-lasting Graves disease. TCRdb processed the multiplex PCR reads anew with MiXCR; each CDR3 protein has one entry. In the table there are approximately 400,000 distinct CDR3 sequences, approximately 15% of which are singletons. These records were also assigned to another study, of T cells in Graves' hyperthyroidism and ophthalmopathy.

This material consisted of peripheral blood mononuclear cells (PBMCs), taken at new diagnosis, from a patient treated with antithyroid drugs. Receptors were obtained from a woman between 40 and 50 years old with Graves disease. Each CDR3 is given with its conserved first and last residue.

length	V	J	CDR3
13	TRBV6-2/TRBV6-3	TRBJ2-1	CASSPAGFNEQFF
15	TRBV15	TRBJ1-4	CATSRLQGTNEKLFF
18	TRBV27	TRBJ1-2	CASRTGTGGARANYGYTF
15	TRBV5-5	TRBJ2-2	CASKLGRVDTGELFF
12	TRBV30	TRBJ2-1	CAWSAGRNEQFF
14	TRBV6-2/TRBV6-3	TRBJ2-3	CASSYQGTADTQYF
19	TRBV12-3/TRBV12-4	TRBJ1-4	CASGHRDRANFPPGEKLFF
18	TRBV2	TRBJ2-1	CASSAPPLTSGSGYEQFF
16	TRBV7-8	TRBJ1-2	CASSTRQGPVRDGYTF
15	TRBV19	TRBJ1-4	CASSIGGGSNEKLFF
14	TRBV25-1	TRBJ1-1	CASSEDWGASEAFF
13	TRBV27	TRBJ1-2	CASSTLQGYGYTF
13	TRBV24-1	TRBJ2-7	CATSDRGRGEQYF
13	TRBV20-1	TRBJ1-3	CSARVGGGNTIYF
15	TRBV9	TRBJ1-1	CASSVEAEVNTEAFF
13	TRBV20-1	TRBJ2-7	CSARGQSDYEQYF
16	TRBV3-1	TRBJ2-1	CASSQDDVGTYNEQFF
14	TRBV6-2/TRBV6-3	TRBJ1-1	CASSYARMNTEAFF
16	TRBV7-8	TRBJ2-3	CASSPYWGGAADTQYF
17	TRBV19	TRBJ2-7	CASSPTKTGISSYEQYF
12	TRBV29-1	TRBJ1-1	CSVGRGLAEAFF
13	TRBV30	TRBJ2-7	CAWGLLAGGEQYF
15	TRBV3-1	TRBJ2-7	CASSHPGTGPYEQYF
15	TRBV19	TRBJ1-1	CASSPTGALNTEAFF
13	TRBV28	TRBJ1-2	CASTEGRNYGYTF
15	TRBV15	TRBJ2-1	CATSRDLALANEQFF
16	TRBV7-9	TRBJ2-2	CASSFRDRVITGELFF
17	TRBV11-3	TRBJ2-5	CASSFLPGQGYQETQYF
13	TRBV6-4	TRBJ2-5	CASSAREGETQYF
13	TRBV5-1	TRBJ2-7	CASSGDSYYEQYF
15	TRBV5-1	TRBJ2-1	CASSLEDWVVNEQFF
11	TRBV28	TRBJ2-3	CASRFSDTQYF
14	TRBV19	TRBJ1-2	CASSSPGGYDGYTF
15	TRBV6-1	TRBJ2-7	CASIAPGDSPYEQYF
15	TRBV24-1	TRBJ2-3	CATSDGAGDSDTQYF
15	TRBV19	TRBJ2-2	CASSILAEVTGELFF
14	TRBV4-1	TRBJ1-5	CASSHPSTGKPQHF
14	TRBV7-9	TRBJ1-1	CASSLGVKGLEAFF
12	TRBV11-2	TRBJ2-5	CASSQNLETQYF
14	TRBV19	TRBJ2-7	CASSLGTSAYEQYF
17	TRBV19	TRBJ1-5	CASSNPTGQEVDQPQHF
15	TRBV6-1	TRBJ2-3	CASPLRHVSTDTQYF
13	TRBV9	TRBJ2-1	CASSVEYYNEQFF
13	TRBV6-2/TRBV6-3	TRBJ2-5	CASRQGASETQYF